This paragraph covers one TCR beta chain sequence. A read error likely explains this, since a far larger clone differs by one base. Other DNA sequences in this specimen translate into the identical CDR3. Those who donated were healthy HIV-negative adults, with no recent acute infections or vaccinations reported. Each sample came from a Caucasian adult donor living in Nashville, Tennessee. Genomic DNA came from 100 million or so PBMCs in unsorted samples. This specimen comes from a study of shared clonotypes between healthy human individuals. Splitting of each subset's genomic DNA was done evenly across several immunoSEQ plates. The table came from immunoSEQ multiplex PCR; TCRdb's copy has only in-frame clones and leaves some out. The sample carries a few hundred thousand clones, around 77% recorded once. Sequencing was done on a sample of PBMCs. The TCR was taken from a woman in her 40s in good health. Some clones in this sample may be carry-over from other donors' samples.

The CDR3 nucleotides read TGTGCCAGCAGCCAGGGACAGGGGGCTGGAGCTTTCTTT. Its translation is CASSQGQGAGAFF. The chain carries TRBV11-2 and TRBJ1-1; 12 bases match TRBD1. This CDR3 spans 13 amino acids. CDR1 and CDR2 (germline): SGHAT, FQNNGV. V trimming: 5 bases; J trimming: 10 bases; junction bases outside the gene matches: 5.